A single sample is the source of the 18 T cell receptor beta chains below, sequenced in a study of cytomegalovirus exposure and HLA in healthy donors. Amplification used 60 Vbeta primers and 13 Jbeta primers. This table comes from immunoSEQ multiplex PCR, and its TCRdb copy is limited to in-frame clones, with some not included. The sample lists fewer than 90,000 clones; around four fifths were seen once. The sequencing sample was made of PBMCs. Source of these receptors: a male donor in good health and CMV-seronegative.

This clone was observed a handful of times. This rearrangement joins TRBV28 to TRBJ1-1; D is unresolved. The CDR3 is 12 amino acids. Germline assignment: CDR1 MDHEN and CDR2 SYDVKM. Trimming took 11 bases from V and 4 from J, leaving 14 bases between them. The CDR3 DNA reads TGTGCCTCAAAGTCTCACAGCACTGAAGCTTTCTTT. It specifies CASKSHSTEAFF.

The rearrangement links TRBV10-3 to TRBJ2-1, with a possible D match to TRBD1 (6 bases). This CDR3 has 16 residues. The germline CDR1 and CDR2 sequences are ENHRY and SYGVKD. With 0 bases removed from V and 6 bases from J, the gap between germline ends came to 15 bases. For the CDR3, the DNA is TGTGCCATCAGTGAGTCGGGGGCCACCGCCGGCAATGAGCAGTTCTTC. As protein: CAISESGATAGNEQFF.

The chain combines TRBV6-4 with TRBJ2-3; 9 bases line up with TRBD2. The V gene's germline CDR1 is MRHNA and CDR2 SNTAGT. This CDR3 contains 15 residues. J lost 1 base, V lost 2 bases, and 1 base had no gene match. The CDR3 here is CASSDGGGGTDTQYF. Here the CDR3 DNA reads TGTGCCAGCAGTGACGGCGGGGGGGGCACAGATACGCAGTATTTT.

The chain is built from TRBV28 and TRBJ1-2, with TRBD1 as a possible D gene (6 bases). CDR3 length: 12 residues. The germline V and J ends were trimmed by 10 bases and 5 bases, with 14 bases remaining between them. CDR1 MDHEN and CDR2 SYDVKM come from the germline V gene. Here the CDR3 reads CATSRDIYGYTF. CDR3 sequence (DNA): TGTGCCACCTCCCGGGACATTTATGGCTACACCTTC.

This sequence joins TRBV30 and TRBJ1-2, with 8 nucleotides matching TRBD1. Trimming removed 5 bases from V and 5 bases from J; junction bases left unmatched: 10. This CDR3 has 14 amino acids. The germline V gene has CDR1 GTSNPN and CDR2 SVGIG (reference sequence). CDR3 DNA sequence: TGTGCCTGGTTTTCGACAGGGGCAAGATATGGCTACACCTTC. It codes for CAWFSTGARYGYTF.

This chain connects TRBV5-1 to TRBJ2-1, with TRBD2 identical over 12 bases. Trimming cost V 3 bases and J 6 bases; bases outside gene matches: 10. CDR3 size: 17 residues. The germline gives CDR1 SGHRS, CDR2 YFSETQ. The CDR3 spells CASSSRTSGIVGNEQFF. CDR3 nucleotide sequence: TGCGCCAGCAGCTCTCGGACTAGCGGGATTGTCGGCAATGAGCAGTTCTTC.

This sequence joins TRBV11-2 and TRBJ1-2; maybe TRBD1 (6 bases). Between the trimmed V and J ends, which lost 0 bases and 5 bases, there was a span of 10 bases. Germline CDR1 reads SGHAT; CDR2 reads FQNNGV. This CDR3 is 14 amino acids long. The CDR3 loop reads CASSLDRGPYGYTF. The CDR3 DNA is TGTGCCAGCAGCTTAGACAGGGGCCCGTATGGCTACACCTTC.

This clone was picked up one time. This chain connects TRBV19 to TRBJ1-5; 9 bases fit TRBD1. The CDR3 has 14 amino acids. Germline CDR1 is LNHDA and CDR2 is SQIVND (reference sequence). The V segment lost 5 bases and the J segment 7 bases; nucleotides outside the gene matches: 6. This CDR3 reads CASSSDRGGQPQHF. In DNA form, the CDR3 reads TGTGCCAGTAGTTCGGACAGGGGAGGGCAGCCCCAGCATTTT.

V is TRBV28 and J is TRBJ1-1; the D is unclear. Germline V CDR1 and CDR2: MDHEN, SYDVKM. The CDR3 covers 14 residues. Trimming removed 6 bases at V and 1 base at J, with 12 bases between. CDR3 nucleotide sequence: TGTGCCAGCAGGCCCGGACGGGGGAACACTGAAGCTTTCTTT. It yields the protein CASRPGRGNTEAFF.

The CDR3 nucleotides are TGTGCCAGCAGCGTAGTACCGGGACACCTGTCCTACAATGAGCAGTTCTTC. This codes for CASSVVPGHLSYNEQFF. This chain uses TRBV9 with TRBJ2-1, with D maybe TRBD1 (6 bases). Germline V CDR1 and CDR2: SGDLS, YYNGEE. There are 17 residues in the CDR3. V lost 0 bases and J lost 1, with 14 bases in between.

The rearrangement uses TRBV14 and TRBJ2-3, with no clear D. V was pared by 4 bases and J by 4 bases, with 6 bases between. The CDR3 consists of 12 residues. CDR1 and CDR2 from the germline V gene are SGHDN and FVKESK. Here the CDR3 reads CASSRRADTQYF. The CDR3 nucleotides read TGTGCCAGCAGCCGAAGAGCAGATACGCAGTATTTT.

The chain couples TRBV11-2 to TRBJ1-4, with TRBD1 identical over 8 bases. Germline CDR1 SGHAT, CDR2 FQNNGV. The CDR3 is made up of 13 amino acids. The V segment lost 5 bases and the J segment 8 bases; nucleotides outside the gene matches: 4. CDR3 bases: TGTGCCAGCAGCGTGGACAGGGCGGAAAAACTGTTTTTT. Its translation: CASSVDRAEKLFF.

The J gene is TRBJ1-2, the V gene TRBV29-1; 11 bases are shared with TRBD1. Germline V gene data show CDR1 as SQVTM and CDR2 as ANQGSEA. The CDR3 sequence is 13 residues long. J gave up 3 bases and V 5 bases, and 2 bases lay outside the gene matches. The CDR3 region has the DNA TGCAGCGTTTGGACAGGGGGCCACTATGGCTACACCTTC. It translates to CSVWTGGHYGYTF.

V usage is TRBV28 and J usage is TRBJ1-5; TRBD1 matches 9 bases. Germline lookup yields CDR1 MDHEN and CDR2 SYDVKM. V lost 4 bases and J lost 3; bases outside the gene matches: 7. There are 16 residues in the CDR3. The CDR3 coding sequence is TGTGCCAGCAGTTCCACAGGGGGCGCTTACAATCAGCCCCAGCATTTT. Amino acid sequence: CASSSTGGAYNQPQHF. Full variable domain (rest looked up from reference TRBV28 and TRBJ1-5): DVKVTQSSRYLVKRTGEKVFLECVQDMDHENMFWYRQDPGLGLRLIYFSYDVKMKEKGDIPEGYSVSREKKERFSLILESASTNQTSMYLCASSSTGGAYNQPQHFGDGTRLSIL.

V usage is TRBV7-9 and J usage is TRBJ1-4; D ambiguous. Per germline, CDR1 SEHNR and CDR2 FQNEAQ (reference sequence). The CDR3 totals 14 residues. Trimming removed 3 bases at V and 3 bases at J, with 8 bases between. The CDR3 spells CASSFERANEKLFF. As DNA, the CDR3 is TGTGCCAGCAGCTTCGAACGGGCTAATGAAAAACTGTTTTTT.

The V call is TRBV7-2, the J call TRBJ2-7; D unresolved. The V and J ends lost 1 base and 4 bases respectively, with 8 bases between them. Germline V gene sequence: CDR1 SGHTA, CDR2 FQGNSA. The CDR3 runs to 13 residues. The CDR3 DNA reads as TGTGCCAGCAGCTTAGAGCCCGCGTACGAGCAGTACTTC. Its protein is CASSLEPAYEQYF. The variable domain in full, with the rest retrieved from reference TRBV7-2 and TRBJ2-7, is GAGVSQSPSNKVTEKGKDVELRCDPISGHTALYWYRQSLGQGLEFLIYFQGNSAPDKSGLPSDRFSAERTGGSVSTLTIQRTQQEDSAVYLCASSLEPAYEQYFGPGTRLTVT.

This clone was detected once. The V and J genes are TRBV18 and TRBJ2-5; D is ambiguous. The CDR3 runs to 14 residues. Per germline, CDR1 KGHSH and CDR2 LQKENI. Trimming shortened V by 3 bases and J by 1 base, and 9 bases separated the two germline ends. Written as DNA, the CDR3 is TGTGCCAGCTCACCCACGGCAGGCCAAGAGACCCAGTACTTC. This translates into CASSPTAGQETQYF.

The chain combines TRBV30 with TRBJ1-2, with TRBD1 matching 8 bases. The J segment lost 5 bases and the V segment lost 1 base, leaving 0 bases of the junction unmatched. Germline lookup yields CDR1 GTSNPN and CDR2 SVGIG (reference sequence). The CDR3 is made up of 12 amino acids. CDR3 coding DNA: TGTGCCTGGAGTGGGACAGGGTATGGCTACACCTTC. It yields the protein CAWSGTGYGYTF.